This TCR beta chain was found in a study of blood T cell repertoires in COVID-19 (dated by TCRdb to the early 2020s). For the study in its entirety: Collaborator samples came from the United States, Italy and Spain and covered acute and convalescent phases of COVID-19. The dataset comprised deeply sampled blood TCRbeta repertoires from subjects exposed to, actively infected with, or recovered from COVID-19. A de-identified subject ID, COVID-19 status, age in years and sex were almost always included in the sample metadata. Samples were obtained from the ongoing ImmuneRACE study (first 160 participants) and from some 1,200 subjects provided by 6 global collaborators. The prospective study material was composed of cDNA or gDNA derived from T cells, B-cell-depleted T cells, or PBMCs. HLA class I and class II types, where available, came from metadata supplied by the sample provider rather than from assay-based typing. The repertoires were released in a freely available public database meant as a resource for research on the immune response to SARS-CoV-2.

General study outcomes and caveats: Clinical and demographic metadata were provided uncurated, with the amount varying by source and participant.

On this clone itself: Its antigen target is currently unknown. Base quality data are lacking; no much larger clone is found one base away.

CDR1 SGHDN and CDR2 FVKESK were looked up in the germline V gene. The CDR3 holds 14 amino acids from the cysteine to the phenylalanine. Just the 42-base CDR3 DNA is kept, in frame starting at base 1. Clipping removes 4 bases from V and 2 bases from J, with 2 as the unmatched junction base count. TCRbeta CDR3 regions were amplified from genomic DNA using the immunoSEQ Assay, a bias-controlled multiplex PCR. In the original analysis: The number of nucleated cells in each sample was estimated from the amplification of reference gene primers within the assay. To quantify the absolute abundance of each unique TCRbeta CDR3 rearrangement, sequence reads were collapsed and filtered. For each sample, productive Simpson clonality was calculated as the square root of Simpson's diversity index across productive rearrangements. Held by TCRdb, this immuneACCESS table contains in-frame sequences only and omits some clones. Under half of the omission traces to an unresolved V gene where checked; the cause of the rest is unknown. V and J calls and clone size are given by that table; D and trimming were obtained from the DNA. This sample has more than 150,000 clones in its table, and about nine tenths of those were observed once. The ten largest clonotypes hold 2% to 2.5% of the sample.

Participants in the prospective study were aged about 18 to 95 years, lived in some 24 United States geographic areas, and enrolled through a virtual design. Cohort assignment in the prospective study relied on participant-reported clinical history from a screening survey and a study questionnaire. Recovered participants in ImmuneRACE Cohort 3 were defined as having two consecutive negative NP/OP PCR tests, clearance from a healthcare professional, or resolution of symptoms. In the prospective study, mobile phlebotomists collected whole blood, serum and a nasopharyngeal or oropharyngeal swab from each participant. Participants in the prospective study had the option to provide additional blood draws and questionnaires over a roughly 2-month period. Before DNA extraction, blood samples from the prospective study were shipped at room temperature or frozen.

The sequence was obtained from a woman aged 25 to 39 who had recovered from COVID-19. The chain couples TRBV14 to TRBJ1-3, with 7 junctional bases fitting TRBD1. The sequenced sample consisted of PBMCs or T cells enriched from blood (not recorded which). CDR3 reads: CASSPGTAGNTIYF. The nucleotides read TGTGCCAGCAGCCCCGGGACAGCTGGAAACACCATATATTTT. Supplemented by the reference TRBV14 and TRBJ1-3 proteins around the CDR3, the complete variable domain is EAGVTQFPSHSVIEKGQTVTLRCDPISGHDNLYWYRRVMGKEIKFLLHFVKESKQDESGMPNNRFLAERTGGTYSTLKVQPAELEDSGVYFCASSPGTAGNTIYFGEGSWLTVV.